This T cell receptor (beta chain) was recovered during a study of shared clonotypes between healthy human individuals (TCRdb year 2020). Regarding the complete study: The cohort comprised two women and a few men aged 18 to 49 years. For each donor, three plates each were used for CD4 naive and CD4 memory, two plates were used for CD8 naive, and one plate was used for CD8 memory. Blood TCR repertoires of about 5 healthy adults were deeply sequenced to estimate repertoire size and the extent of clonotype sharing between individuals. Libraries were prepared and TCR repertoires were sequenced by different laboratories using diverse techniques, in order to increase sequencing depth and limit assay-specific biases. Between about 0.9 and 10 billion PBMCs per donor were obtained by leukapheresis. Results and caveats for the whole study, not just this receptor: Pairwise subsampling indicated that sequencing depth was expected to affect the degree of clonotype sharing among donors. Estimated clonotype richness was generally larger for naive than for memory subsets. Sampling was restricted to blood, and TCR repertoires in tissue are likely to differ from TCR repertoires in blood. Because the study included a small number of donors, the genetic and exposure-history diversity represented was limited. Across a handful of donors, about 5% of naive CD4, roughly 3.5% of naive CD8, about 2.3% of memory CD4, and roughly 0.41% of memory CD8 clonotypes were shared. Rarefaction of sorted-subset datasets indicated incomplete sequencing despite the large sequencing depth. Clonotypes shared by all four sorted-subset donors showed higher generation probabilities than non-shared clonotypes.

As for this clone: Its antigen is currently not known. The sample holds no much larger clone one base away, and base qualities are not on file.

TCR CDR3 regions were amplified from genomic DNA by multiplex PCR using the deep immunoSEQ assay. Extracted genomic DNA from each cell subset was distributed evenly across all wells of several immunoSEQ 96-well plates, and each plate was treated as a replicate. For sorted subsets, each replicate PCR was loaded with roughly 200 ng genomic DNA, equivalent to about 30,000 T cell genomes. The purified libraries were quantified using a Qubit 3.0 fluorometer, sized with a Bioanalyzer 2100, and then quantified again using the KAPA Library Quantification kit. Every immunoSEQ 96-well plate was sequenced on a separate single-read 150-cycle Illumina NextSeq 550 flow cell. In the source study's methods: The immunoSEQ output contained only junctional sequences without quality scores, so filtering could not match that applied to full-length reads. Sequences were annotated with PyIR, a Python wrapper for IgBLAST v1.9, using IMGT germline references to assign V/J genes and CDR3. Reads were filtered out if the reads had weak V/J assignments (E-value above 1e-6), no CDR3, stop codons, out-of-frame junctions, or ambiguous translated residues. V3J clonotypes were defined by identical inferred V gene, J gene, and CDR3 amino acid sequence. To compute the percentage overlap between repertoires, the number of shared unique clonotypes was divided by the size of the smaller repertoire. Three approaches were used to assess repertoire richness: RTK rarefaction, the Chao1 estimator, and Recon v2.1 estimates of unobserved clonotypes. OLGA was used to compute generation probabilities for all TCRbeta clonotypes that the gDNA method yielded from a handful of donors. What TCRdb holds here is the immuneACCESS table cut down to in-frame rearrangements. Part of the clones is not present; checked against another copy, under half of the missing clones reflect an unresolved V gene, and the others are unexplained. For V, J and clone size, that table is used; D and trimming come from the DNA. A total of hundreds of thousands of clones appear in this sample, under 95% of them only once. The ten largest account for about a quarter of the sample.

CD8 naive samples consisted of CD45RO-negative cells that were positively selected for CCR7, yielding a CD45RA+CCR7+ population without TemRA cells. The donors were healthy, HIV-negative adults who had no recently reported acute infections or vaccinations. Every donor was a Caucasian adult living in Nashville, Tennessee, USA. Blood was collected by leukapheresis, and PBMCs were isolated by Ficoll-Histopaque density gradient centrifugation and then cryopreserved in liquid nitrogen vapor phase. Analytical flow cytometry was used to check the purity and quantity of each magnetically sorted T cell population. Genomic DNA was isolated from each sorted fraction and quantified by UV absorbance on a Nanodrop 2000c. The CDR3 runs 17 amino acids, cysteine and phenylalanine included. The sequence is cut down to CDR3 DNA, 51 bases in frame from base 1. Taken from the germline V gene (reference sequence), the CDR1 and CDR2 loops are GTSNPN and SVGIG. Trimmed from V: 5 bases; trimmed from J: 7 bases; junction bases lacking a gene match: 19.

The receptor chain draws on TRBV30 and TRBJ1-5, with 8 bases matching TRBD1. This TCR derives from a man aged 25-45 years in good health. Specimen: naive CD8+ T cells sorted from blood. The sample's cell subset or site label, decoded: CD45RA+CCR7+. The nucleotide sequence reads TGTGCCTGGTCACCCACCCCGGGGCAGGGGGCCGAGCAGCCCCAGCATTTT. Its product reads: CAWSPTPGQGAEQPQHF.